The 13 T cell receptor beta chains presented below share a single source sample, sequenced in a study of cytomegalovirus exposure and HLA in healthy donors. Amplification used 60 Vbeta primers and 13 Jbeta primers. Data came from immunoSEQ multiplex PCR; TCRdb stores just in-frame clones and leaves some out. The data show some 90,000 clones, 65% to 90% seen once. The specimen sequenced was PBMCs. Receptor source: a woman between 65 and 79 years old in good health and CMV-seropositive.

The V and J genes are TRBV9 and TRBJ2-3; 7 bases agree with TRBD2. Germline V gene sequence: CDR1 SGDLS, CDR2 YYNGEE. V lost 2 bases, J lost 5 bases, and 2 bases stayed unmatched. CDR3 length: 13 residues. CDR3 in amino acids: CASSVLAGDTQYF. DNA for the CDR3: TGTGCCAGCAGCGTCTTAGCGGGAGATACGCAGTATTTT.

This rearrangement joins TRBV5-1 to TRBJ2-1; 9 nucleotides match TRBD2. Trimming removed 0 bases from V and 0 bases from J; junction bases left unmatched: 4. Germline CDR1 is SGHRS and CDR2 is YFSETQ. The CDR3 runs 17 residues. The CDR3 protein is CASSLVISGSSYNEQFF. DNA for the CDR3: TGCGCCAGCAGCTTGGTGATTAGCGGGAGCTCCTACAATGAGCAGTTCTTC.

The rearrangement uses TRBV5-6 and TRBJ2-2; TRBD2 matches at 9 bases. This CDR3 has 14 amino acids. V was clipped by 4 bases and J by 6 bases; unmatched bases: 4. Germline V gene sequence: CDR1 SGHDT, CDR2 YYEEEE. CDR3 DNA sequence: TGTGCCAGCAGCCCACTAGCGGGCCCCGGGGAGCTGTTTTTT. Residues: CASSPLAGPGELFF. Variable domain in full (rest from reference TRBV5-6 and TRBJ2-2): DAGVTQSPTHLIKTRGQQVTLRCSPKSGHDTVSWYQQALGQGPQFIFQYYEEEERQRGNFPDRFSGHQFPNYSSELNVNALLLGDSALYLCASSPLAGPGELFFGEGSRLTVL.

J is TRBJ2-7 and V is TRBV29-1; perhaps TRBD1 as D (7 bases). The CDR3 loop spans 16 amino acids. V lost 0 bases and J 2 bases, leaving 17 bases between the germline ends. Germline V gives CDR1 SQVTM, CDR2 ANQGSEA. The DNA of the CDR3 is TGCAGCGTTGAAGAACGGTGGGGGGACAGAACCTACGAGCAGTACTTC. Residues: CSVEERWGDRTYEQYF.

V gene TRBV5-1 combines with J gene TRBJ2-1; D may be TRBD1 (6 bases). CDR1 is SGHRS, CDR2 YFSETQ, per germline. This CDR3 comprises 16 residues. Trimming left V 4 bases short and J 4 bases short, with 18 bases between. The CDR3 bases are TGCGCCAGCAGCCTCACGACAGGTAGTAAGTACAATGAGCAGTTCTTC. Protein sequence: CASSLTTGSKYNEQFF.

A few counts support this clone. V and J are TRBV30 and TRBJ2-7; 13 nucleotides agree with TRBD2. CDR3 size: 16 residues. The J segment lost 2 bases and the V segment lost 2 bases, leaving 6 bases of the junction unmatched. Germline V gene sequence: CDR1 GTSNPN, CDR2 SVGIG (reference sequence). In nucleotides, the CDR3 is TGTGCCTGGAGTCCAGGGACTAGCGGGACCGCCTACGAGCAGTACTTC. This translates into CAWSPGTSGTAYEQYF.

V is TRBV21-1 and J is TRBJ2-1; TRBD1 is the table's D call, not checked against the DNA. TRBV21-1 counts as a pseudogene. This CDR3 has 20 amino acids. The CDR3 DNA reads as TGTGCCAGCAGCAAAGGCCGGGACAGGGCTTACCTGAGTGAGTACAATGAGCAGTTCTTC. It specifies CASSKGRDRAYLSEYNEQFF.

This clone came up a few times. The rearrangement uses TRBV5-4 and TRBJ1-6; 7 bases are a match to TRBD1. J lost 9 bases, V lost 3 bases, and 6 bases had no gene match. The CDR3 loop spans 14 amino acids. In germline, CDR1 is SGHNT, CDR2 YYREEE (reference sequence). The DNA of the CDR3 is TGTGCCAGCAGCTCCAGGGGGATCGGTTCACCCCTCCACTTT. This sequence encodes CASSSRGIGSPLHF.

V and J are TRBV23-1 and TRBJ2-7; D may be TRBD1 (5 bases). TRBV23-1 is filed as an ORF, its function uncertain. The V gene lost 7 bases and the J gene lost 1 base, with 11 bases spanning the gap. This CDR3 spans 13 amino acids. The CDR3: CASTKGYSYEQYF. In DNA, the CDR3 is TGCGCCAGCACGAAGGGGTATTCCTACGAGCAGTACTTC.

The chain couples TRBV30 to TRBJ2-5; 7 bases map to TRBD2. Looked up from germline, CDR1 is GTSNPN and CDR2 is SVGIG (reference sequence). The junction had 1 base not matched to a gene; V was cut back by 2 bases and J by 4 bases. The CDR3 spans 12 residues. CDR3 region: CAWSIAGETQYF. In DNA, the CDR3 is TGTGCCTGGAGTATAGCGGGAGAGACCCAGTACTTC.

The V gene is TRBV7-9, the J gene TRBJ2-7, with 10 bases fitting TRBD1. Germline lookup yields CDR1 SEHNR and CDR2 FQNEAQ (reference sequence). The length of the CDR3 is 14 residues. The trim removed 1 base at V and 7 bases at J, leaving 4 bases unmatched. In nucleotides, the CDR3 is TGTGCCAGCAGCTTAGGGACAGGGGGTTGGGAGCAGTACTTC. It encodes CASSLGTGGWEQYF.

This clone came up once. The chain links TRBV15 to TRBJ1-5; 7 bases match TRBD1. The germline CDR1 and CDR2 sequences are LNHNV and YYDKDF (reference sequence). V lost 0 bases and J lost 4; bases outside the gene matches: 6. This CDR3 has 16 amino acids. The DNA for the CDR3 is TGTGCCACCAGCAGAGATCGGCAGGGGGGAAATCAGCCCCAGCATTTT. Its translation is CATSRDRQGGNQPQHF. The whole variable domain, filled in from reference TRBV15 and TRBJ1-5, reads DAMVIQNPRYQVTQFGKPVTLSCSQTLNHNVMYWYQQKSSQAPKLLFHYYDKDFNNEADTPDNFQSRRPNTSFCFLDIRSPGLGDTAMYLCATSRDRQGGNQPQHFGDGTRLSIL.

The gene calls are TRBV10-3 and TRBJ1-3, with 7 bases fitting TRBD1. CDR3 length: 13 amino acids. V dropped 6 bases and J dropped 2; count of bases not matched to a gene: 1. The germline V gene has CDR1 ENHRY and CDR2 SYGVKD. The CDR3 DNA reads TGTGCCATCAGCGGGACAGCTGGAAACACCATATATTTT. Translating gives CAISGTAGNTIYF.